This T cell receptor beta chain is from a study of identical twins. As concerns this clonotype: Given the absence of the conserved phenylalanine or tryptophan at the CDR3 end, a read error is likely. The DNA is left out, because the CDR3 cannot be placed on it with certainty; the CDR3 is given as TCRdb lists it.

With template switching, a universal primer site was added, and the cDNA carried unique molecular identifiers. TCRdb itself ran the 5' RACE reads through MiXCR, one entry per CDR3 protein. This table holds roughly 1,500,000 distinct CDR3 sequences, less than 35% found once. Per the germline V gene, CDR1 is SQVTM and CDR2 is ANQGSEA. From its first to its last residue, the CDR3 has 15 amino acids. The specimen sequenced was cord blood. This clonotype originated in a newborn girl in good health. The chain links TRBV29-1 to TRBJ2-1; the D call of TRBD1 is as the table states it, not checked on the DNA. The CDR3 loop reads CSVDGAGLSGYTFGS.